Shown below are 30 T cell receptor beta chains from a single sample sequenced in a study of T cell clonality in common variable immunodeficiency. Generated by immunoSEQ multiplex PCR, the TCRdb table keeps only in-frame clones and is missing some. There are fewer than 75,000 clones in the sample, none observed a single time. Sample: peripheral blood mononuclear cells. All receptors derive from a person aged 18 to 70 in good health.

This clone showed up many times. The read gets to within 3 residues of the CDR3 end, and the germline J gene fills in the rest. V and J are TRBV6-1 and TRBJ1-6; D ambiguous. V lost 2 bases, J lost 9 bases, and 14 bases lay in between. The germline gives CDR1 MNHNS, CDR2 SASEGT. The CDR3 runs 15 residues. Partial CDR3 DNA: TGTGCCAGCAGTGAACGCCAGGCCAAGGGTTCACCC. It encodes CASSERQAKGSP. The whole CDR3 is CASSERQAKGSPLHF.

This clone has ten or more counts. The CDR3 end falls 3 residues outside the read, so it is completed with the germline J gene. V usage is TRBV7-8 and J usage is TRBJ2-2; no definite D call. There are 11 residues in the CDR3. Trimming cost V 2 bases and J 7 bases, with 2 bases left between them. Per the germline V gene, CDR1 is SGHVS and CDR2 is FQNEAQ. The CDR3: CASSLYGELFF. CDR3 DNA, as far as it was read: TGTGCCAGCAGCTTATACGGGGAG.

This clone was found many times. The read ends 3 residues early relative to the CDR3; the germline J gene fills the gap. The rearrangement joins TRBV7-9 to TRBJ2-7, with TRBD1 matching over 7 bases. The CDR3 extends over 14 amino acids. The germline V gene has CDR1 SEHNR and CDR2 FQNEAQ (reference sequence). The V and J ends lost 4 bases and 2 bases, in that order; junction bases with no gene match: 5. The CDR3 bases that were read are TGTGCCAGCAGCTCGTACGGACAGGCCTACGAG. Protein product: CASSSYGQAYE. The complete CDR3 protein is CASSSYGQAYEQYF.

This clone was seen ten or more times. The read finishes 3 residues shy of the CDR3 end, and the germline J gene is used to complete it. The chain is built from TRBV12-3 or TRBV12-4 and TRBJ1-2; D ambiguous. V was clipped by 3 bases and J by 6 bases, with 8 bases between them. This CDR3 comprises 12 residues. CDR3 DNA (partial): TGTGCCAGCAGTTTTTACGGGGATGGC. It translates to CASSFYGDG. The whole CDR3 sequence reads CASSFYGDGYTF.

This clone was seen ten or more times. The read finishes 3 residues shy of the CDR3 end, and the germline J gene is used to complete it. This chain uses TRBV7-8 with TRBJ2-7; D not certain. V lost 5 bases to trimming and J lost 4 bases, with 12 bases between them. This CDR3 is built from 13 residues. Germline V gene sequence: CDR1 SGHVS, CDR2 FQNEAQ. The CDR3 sequence is CASSLRSLYEQYF. The part of the CDR3 DNA that was read is TGTGCCAGCAGCCTCCGTTCACTGTACGAG.

In its sample, this clone was seen many times. The read ends 3 residues before the CDR3 terminus; that terminus is restored from the germline J gene. The V call is TRBV20-1, the J call TRBJ2-1, with TRBD2 matching 7 bases. Per the germline V gene, CDR1 is DFQATT and CDR2 is SNEGSKA (reference sequence). J lost 3 bases, V lost 0 bases, and 5 bases had no gene match. The CDR3 totals 15 residues. The CDR3 DNA, read in part, is TGCAGTGCTAGAGATCGCCAGCGGGGCTACAATGAG. The encoded protein is CSARDRQRGYNE. The full CDR3 protein reads CSARDRQRGYNEQFF.

This clone occurred many times. The read ends 3 residues early relative to the CDR3; the germline J gene fills the gap. This sequence joins TRBV5-1 and TRBJ1-1; D may be TRBD1 (5 bases). Germline V gene data show CDR1 as SGHRS and CDR2 as YFSETQ. The V gene lost 5 bases and the J gene lost 4 bases, with 15 bases spanning the gap. CDR3 size: 14 residues. The sequenced part of the CDR3 DNA is TGCGCCAGCAGGTTCAGGGAGACGTTCACTGAA. It translates to CASRFRETFTE. The complete CDR3 reads CASRFRETFTEAFF.

This clone came up many times. The read ends 3 residues shy of where the CDR3 ends; the end is completed using the germline J gene. The chain recombines TRBV30 with TRBJ1-4; possibly TRBD1 for D (5 bases). V shed 0 bases and J shed 4 bases, with 18 bases lying between them. CDR1 is GTSNPN, CDR2 SVGIG, per germline (reference sequence). This CDR3 has 17 amino acids. The chain's CDR3 is CAWSVLQGGAFNEKLFF. CDR3 bases read: TGTGCCTGGAGTGTCCTACAAGGTGGGGCCTTTAATGAAAAA.

This clone was seen many times. Here the CDR3 reads CSAGTSGGAISYEQYF. Incomplete CDR3 DNA: TGCAGTGCTGGGACTAGCGGGGGGGCAATCTCCTACGAG. The chain combines TRBV20-1 with TRBJ2-7; 16 positions match TRBD2. Read sequence stops 3 residues before the CDR3 end, and the germline J gene provides the missing end. With V trimmed by 5 bases and J by 0 bases, 4 bases remained unmatched. Germline V gene lookup returns CDR1 DFQATT and CDR2 SNEGSKA (reference sequence). This CDR3 comprises 16 residues.

This clone was recorded at least ten times. The read halts 3 residues ahead of the CDR3 end, with the missing end drawn from the germline J gene. The chain recombines TRBV9 with TRBJ2-7; TRBD1 might be the D (5 bases). The germline gives CDR1 SGDLS, CDR2 YYNGEE. V lost 0 bases, J lost 1 base, and 11 bases lay in between. The CDR3 runs to 15 residues. Here the CDR3 reads CASSVDTGSSYEQYF. The sequenced CDR3 bases are TGTGCCAGCAGCGTAGACACAGGTTCTTCCTACGAG. The full variable domain, completed using reference TRBV9 and TRBJ2-7, is DSGVTQTPKHLITATGQRVTLRCSPRSGDLSVYWYQQSLDQGLQFLIQYYNGEERAKGNILERFSAQQFPDLHSELNLSSLELGDSALYFCASSVDTGSSYEQYFGPGTRLTVT.

This clone was recorded at least ten times. CDR3 bases read: TGTGCCAGCAGCCGGGACTTCGCAACCGGGGAG. This gives the protein CASSRDFATGE. The entire CDR3 sequence reads CASSRDFATGELFF. This chain uses TRBV5-6 with TRBJ2-2; the D gene is possibly TRBD2 (6 bases). Read sequence stops 3 residues before the CDR3 end, and the germline J gene provides the missing end. The germline V and J ends were trimmed by 4 bases and 5 bases, with 12 bases remaining between them. The germline CDR1 and CDR2 sequences are SGHDT and YYEEEE. The CDR3 extends over 14 amino acids.

In this sample, this clone turned up many times. The sequence runs out 3 residues before the end of the CDR3; the remainder is reconstructed from the germline J gene. J is TRBJ2-7 and V is TRBV4-1, with 14 bases identical to TRBD2. Losses at the gene ends were 5 bases for V and 3 bases for J; bases not matched to a gene: 3. The CDR3 is made up of 15 amino acids. CDR1 is MGHRA and CDR2 is YSYEKL in the germline V gene. Here the CDR3 reads CASSWTSGRIYEQYF. CDR3 DNA, as far as it was read: TGCGCCAGCAGCTGGACTAGCGGGAGGATCTACGAG.

This clone has ten or more counts. The read is 3 residues too short to cover the CDR3 end, so that end is filled in from the germline J gene. The rearrangement joins TRBV4-2 to TRBJ2-3; 10 bases match TRBD2. V lost 1 base to trimming and J lost 3 bases; unmatched junction nucleotides: 1. CDR1 is LGHNA and CDR2 is YNFKEQ in the germline V gene. This CDR3 has 15 amino acids. The CDR3 region is CASSQGSGGTDTQYF. Partial CDR3 DNA: TGTGCCAGCAGCCAAGGTAGCGGGGGGACAGATACG.

This clone showed up many times. The observed sequence ends 3 residues before the CDR3 terminus, with the missing tail filled in from the germline J gene. The chain joins TRBV27 to TRBJ2-1, with a tentative D call TRBD1 (7 bases). From germline, CDR1 is MNHEY and CDR2 SMNVEV (reference sequence). Trimming removed 5 bases from V and 4 bases from J, with 9 bases in between. The CDR3 loop spans 13 amino acids. The sequenced CDR3 bases are TGTGCCAGCAGTGCAGGGGGGTACAATGAG. It codes for CASSAGGYNE. The whole CDR3 protein is CASSAGGYNEQFF.

This clone appeared many times. The read terminates 3 residues ahead of where the CDR3 ends, so the germline J gene completes it. This chain uses TRBV6-1 with TRBJ2-1, with D possibly TRBD2 on 6 matching bases. The V gene's germline CDR1 is MNHNS and CDR2 SASEGT. This CDR3 has 14 amino acids. V was trimmed by 4 bases and J by 5 bases, leaving 12 bases between them. CDR3 amino acids: CASSGDFIDNEQFF. CDR3 DNA (partial): TGTGCCAGCAGTGGGGACTTCATTGACAATGAG.

This clone was found many times. The sequence runs out 3 residues before the end of the CDR3; the remainder is reconstructed from the germline J gene. This rearrangement joins TRBV30 to TRBJ2-2, with TRBD2 matching over 8 bases. Trimming cost V 1 base and J 0 bases; bases outside gene matches: 4. The CDR3 is 16 amino acids. Looked up from germline, CDR1 is GTSNPN and CDR2 is SVGIG (reference sequence). The CDR3 DNA, read in part, is TGTGCCTGGAGTGGTGGTAGCGGGACGAACACCGGGGAG. Translated, it gives CAWSGGSGTNTGE. The whole CDR3 is CAWSGGSGTNTGELFF.

This clone was observed at least ten times. Coverage ceases 3 residues before the CDR3 finishes, and the germline J gene fills in the end. V is TRBV15 and J is TRBJ2-1; D remains unclear. Germline V gene sequence: CDR1 LNHNV, CDR2 YYDKDF (reference sequence). V was clipped by 0 bases and J by 8 bases, with 8 bases between them. The CDR3 is 13 residues long. The CDR3 protein is CATSRDSFYEQFF. The covered CDR3 bases are TGTGCCACCAGCAGAGATTCGTTCTATGAG. The entire variable domain, with the rest obtained from reference TRBV15 and TRBJ2-1, is as follows: DAMVIQNPRYQVTQFGKPVTLSCSQTLNHNVMYWYQQKSSQAPKLLFHYYDKDFNNEADTPDNFQSRRPNTSFCFLDIRSPGLGDTAMYLCATSRDSFYEQFFGPGTRLTVL.

There are many counts of this clone. The CDR3 extends 3 residues past the end of the read, so its final part is completed from the germline J gene. J is TRBJ1-4 and V is TRBV5-1; 7 nucleotides align to TRBD1. Germline V lookup: CDR1 SGHRS, CDR2 YFSETQ. V dropped 5 bases and J dropped 0; count of bases not matched to a gene: 7. The CDR3 runs 16 residues. CDR3 residues: CASRGQGETTNEKLFF. The sequenced part of the CDR3 DNA is TGCGCCAGCAGGGGGCAGGGGGAAACAACTAATGAAAAA. The entire variable domain, with the rest obtained from reference TRBV5-1 and TRBJ1-4, is as follows: KAGVTQTPRYLIKTRGQQVTLSCSPISGHRSVSWYQQTPGQGLQFLFEYFSETQRNKGNFPGRFSGRQFSNSRSEMNVSTLELGDSALYLCASRGQGETTNEKLFFGSGTQLSVL.

This clone has a handful of counts. The read ends 3 residues before the CDR3 terminus; that terminus is restored from the germline J gene. The chain has TRBV5-1 and TRBJ2-7; 12 positions match TRBD2. Unmatched junction bases numbered 1, after V lost 0 bases and J lost 3 bases. The CDR3 consists of 15 residues. From germline, CDR1 is SGHRS and CDR2 YFSETQ. The CDR3 sequence is CASSLGLAGDYEQYF. The part of the CDR3 DNA that was read is TGCGCCAGCAGCTTGGGACTAGCGGGGGACTACGAG.

This clone was recorded many times. The CDR3 end falls 3 residues outside the read, so it is completed with the germline J gene. V usage is TRBV2 and J usage is TRBJ2-7; 10 bases line up with TRBD1. V lost 11 bases, J lost 1 base, and 2 bases stayed unmatched. This CDR3 has 12 residues. Germline loops: CDR1 SNHLY, CDR2 FYNNEI. CDR3: CAGGQGSYEQYF. The CDR3 DNA, read in part, is TGTGCCGGGGGACAGGGGTCCTACGAG.

This clone was seen repeatedly, ten times or more. CDR3: CASSSPTGGWQAIYF. CDR3 bases read: TGTGCCAGCAGTTCCCCGACAGGGGGGTGGCAGGCC. The chain links TRBV28 to TRBJ1-3; 9 positions agree with TRBD1. The read ends 3 residues shy of where the CDR3 ends; the end is completed using the germline J gene. This CDR3 has 15 amino acids. Germline V gene lookup returns CDR1 MDHEN and CDR2 SYDVKM. The variable domain in full, completed from reference TRBV28 and TRBJ1-3, reads DVKVTQSSRYLVKRTGEKVFLECVQDMDHENMFWYRQDPGLGLRLIYFSYDVKMKEKGDIPEGYSVSREKKERFSLILESASTNQTSMYLCASSSPTGGWQAIYFGEGSWLTVV.

This clone appeared many times. CDR3 bases read: TGCGCCAGCAGCCAAGATAGCGGGCTCGGACAGCTTGAG. Protein sequence: CASSQDSGLGQLE. The full CDR3 sequence reads CASSQDSGLGQLEQFF. The genes are TRBV4-1 and TRBJ2-1, with D maybe TRBD2 (7 bases). Read coverage stops 3 residues before the CDR3 terminus; the germline J gene supplies the remainder. Germline CDR1 reads MGHRA; CDR2 reads YSYEKL. This CDR3 is 16 amino acids long. V lost 0 bases to trimming and J lost 9 bases, with 18 bases between them.

This clone was seen many times. Read data end 3 residues before the CDR3 end; the end is taken from the germline J gene. Other DNA variants within this sample encode the same CDR3. This chain joins TRBV7-3 and TRBJ2-1, with TRBD2 matching over 15 bases. J gave up 8 bases and V 9 bases, and 14 bases lay outside the gene matches. CDR3 length: 17 amino acids. Germline CDR1 reads SGHTA; CDR2 reads FQGTGA. CDR3 bases read: TGTGCCAGTAGCCATGGGACTAGCGGGGGGTACTATCATGAG. Encoded protein: CASSHGTSGGYYHE. The entire CDR3 sequence reads CASSHGTSGGYYHEQFF.

This clone was seen repeatedly, ten times or more. The missing CDR3 end, 3 residues past where the read stops, is filled in from the germline J gene. V gene TRBV20-1 combines with J gene TRBJ2-1, with 7 positions matching TRBD2. This CDR3 is built from 13 residues. Germline values: CDR1 DFQATT, CDR2 SNEGSKA (reference sequence). V lost 5 bases and J lost 0; bases outside the gene matches: 1. CDR3 region: CSAQRGSYNEQFF. The DNA read from the CDR3 is TGCAGTGCTCAGCGGGGCTCCTACAATGAG.

The table lists this clone with many counts. The CDR3 extends 3 residues past the end of the read, so its final part is completed from the germline J gene. The V gene is TRBV20-1, the J gene TRBJ1-5; D might be TRBD1 (5 bases). There are 15 residues in the CDR3. Germline-derived CDR1 and CDR2 are DFQATT and SNEGSKA (reference sequence). Trimming took 5 bases from V and 3 from J, leaving 17 bases between them. The CDR3 loop is CSAPNHGGFNQPQHF. Incomplete CDR3 DNA: TGCAGTGCTCCAAACCACGGGGGGTTCAATCAGCCC.

This clone showed up many times. Read sequence stops 3 residues before the CDR3 end, and the germline J gene provides the missing end. The chain is built from TRBV7-3 and TRBJ2-3; 8 positions agree with TRBD1. The CDR3 extends over 15 amino acids. Germline V gene sequence: CDR1 SGHTA, CDR2 FQGTGA. V trimming: 5 bases; J trimming: 4 bases; junction bases outside the gene matches: 8. The CDR3 sequence is CASSLDRGGADTQYF. CDR3 DNA (partial): TGTGCCAGCAGCCTTGACAGGGGTGGGGCAGATACG. The entire variable domain, with the rest obtained from reference TRBV7-3 and TRBJ2-3, is as follows: GAGVSQTPSNKVTEKGKYVELRCDPISGHTALYWYRQSLGQGPEFLIYFQGTGAADDSGLPNDRFFAVRPEGSVSTLKIQRTERGDSAVYLCASSLDRGGADTQYFGPGTRLTVL.

This clone was found many times. From the germline J gene comes the end of the CDR3, since the read stops 3 residues before it. This chain links TRBV6-1 with TRBJ2-1; TRBD2 aligns across 9 bases. This CDR3 comprises 15 residues. Germline CDR1 is MNHNS and CDR2 is SASEGT. V lost 2 bases to trimming and J lost 5 bases; unmatched junction nucleotides: 4. CDR3 sequence reads: CASSEIGTSNNEQFF. Partial CDR3 DNA: TGTGCCAGCAGTGAAATTGGGACTAGCAACAATGAG.

Turning to this clone: Sequence at one end of the junction differs from germline and may be a read error. The sequence runs out 3 residues before the end of the CDR3; the remainder is reconstructed from the germline J gene. This chain links TRBV7-9 with TRBJ2-7; TRBD2 matches 11 bases. This CDR3 comprises 15 residues. Germline V gene data show CDR1 as SEHNR and CDR2 as FQNEAQ (reference sequence). Incomplete CDR3 DNA: TGTACCAGCAGCCTAAGACTAGCGGGACCCTACGAG. This encodes CTSSLRLAGPYE. The complete CDR3 reads CTSSLRLAGPYEQYF. Together with reference TRBV7-9 and TRBJ2-7, the CDR3 gives the full variable domain: DTGVSQNPRHKITKRGQNVTFRCDPISEHNRLYWYRQTLGQGPEFLTYFQNEAQLEKSRLLSDRFSAERPKGSFSTLEIQRTEQGDSAMYLCTSSLRLAGPYEQYFGPGTRLTVT.

This clone was recorded at least ten times. The read falls 3 residues short of the CDR3 end, and the missing part is taken from the germline J gene. The chain uses TRBV13 and TRBJ2-7, with 7 bases lining up with TRBD1. Germline V gene lookup returns CDR1 PRHDT and CDR2 FYEKMQ (reference sequence). CDR3 length: 14 residues. V gave up 6 bases and J gave up 6 bases; unmatched junction bases: 11. The covered CDR3 bases are TGTGCCAGCAGACCCGGGACAGTTGCGTCCGAG. Amino acid sequence: CASRPGTVASE. In full, the CDR3 reads CASRPGTVASEQYF.

This clone was detected ten times or more. The CDR3 DNA, read in part, is TGTGCCAGCTCACCAGGTCGTAACAGGGGGCAGGTCTATGGC. Protein sequence: CASSPGRNRGQVYG. The entire CDR3 reads CASSPGRNRGQVYGYTF. V usage is TRBV18 and J usage is TRBJ1-2, with 9 bases aligning to TRBD1. The read gets to within 3 residues of the CDR3 end, and the germline J gene fills in the rest. The CDR3 contains 17 residues. Trimming took 2 bases from V and 4 from J; bases not matched to a gene: 11. CDR1 is KGHSH and CDR2 is LQKENI in the germline V gene.